One sample yielded the 18 T cell receptor beta chains listed below, sequenced in a study of blood T cells in healthy people across ages. PCR was performed a second time for roughly 7 to 12 cycles using a sample-barcoded 5' primer and a J-beta primer mix. TCRdb ran MiXCR on the 5' RACE reads and lists one entry per CDR3 protein. The table shows around 970,000 distinct CDR3 sequences, with roughly half occurring only once. Material for sequencing was blood. Receptors were obtained from a woman between 55 and 75 years old in good health.

The gene calls are TRBV20-1 and TRBJ1-1; 7 positions agree with TRBD1. The germline gives CDR1 DFQATT, CDR2 SNEGSKA (reference sequence). The junction had 3 bases not matched to a gene; V was cut back by 5 bases and J by 0 bases. The CDR3 contains 13 residues. CDR3 nucleotides: TGCAGTGCTGGGGACAGAATGAACACTGAAGCTTTCTTT. Its translation: CSAGDRMNTEAFF.

Many counts were recorded for this clonotype. This chain connects TRBV7-2 to TRBJ2-7; the D call may be TRBD1 or TRBD2 (5 bases each). This CDR3 comprises 16 residues. Germline V gene sequence: CDR1 SGHTA, CDR2 FQGNSA. V was cut by 1 base and J by 1 base, with 14 bases left in between. The CDR3 bases are TGTGCCAGCAGCTTAGGGATTGGGGGAGTTTCCTACGAGCAGTACTTC. This translates into CASSLGIGGVSYEQYF.

The J gene is TRBJ2-5, the V gene TRBV12-3 or TRBV12-4; unclear D gene. This CDR3 is built from 14 residues. V was pared by 2 bases and J by 7 bases, with 14 bases between. The CDR3 coding sequence is TGTGCCAGCAGTTTAAGGTTGCAGGTCGCGACCCAGTACTTC. Translating gives CASSLRLQVATQYF.

The chain joins TRBV9 to TRBJ2-5, with TRBD1 matching over 11 bases. Germline V CDR1 and CDR2: SGDLS, YYNGEE. This CDR3 has 15 residues. With 4 bases clipped from V and 2 bases from J, the junction kept 4 bases outside the gene matches. CDR3 coding DNA: TGTGCCAGCAGCCCTGGACAGGGGGCTCAAGAGACCCAGTACTTC. As protein: CASSPGQGAQETQYF.

This clonotype was observed a few times. The chain employs TRBV5-4 and TRBJ1-2; maybe TRBD1 (6 bases). The CDR3 is 14 amino acids. The germline V gene has CDR1 SGHNT and CDR2 YYREEE (reference sequence). V was shortened by 6 bases and J by 7 bases, with 19 bases between the two germline ends. CDR3 sequence: CASTFDPGAIGYTF. DNA for the CDR3: TGTGCCAGCACCTTCGACCCGGGGGCGATTGGCTACACCTTC.

This sequence joins TRBV5-1 and TRBJ2-1, with 14 nucleotides matching TRBD2. Trimming removed 5 bases from V and 8 bases from J; junction bases left unmatched: 12. The CDR3 has 17 amino acids. Germline CDR1 reads SGHRS; CDR2 reads YFSETQ. CDR3: CASRVSPGTSGSYEQFF. CDR3 nucleotides: TGCGCCAGCAGAGTCTCACCCGGGACTAGCGGGAGTTATGAGCAGTTCTTC. Full variable domain (remainder filled in from reference TRBV5-1 and TRBJ2-1): KAGVTQTPRYLIKTRGQQVTLSCSPISGHRSVSWYQQTPGQGLQFLFEYFSETQRNKGNFPGRFSGRQFSNSRSEMNVSTLELGDSALYLCASRVSPGTSGSYEQFFGPGTRLTVL.

This chain uses TRBV7-9 with TRBJ1-4; D remains unclear. The CDR3 totals 11 residues. Germline assignment: CDR1 SEHNR and CDR2 FQNEAQ (reference sequence). V dropped 0 bases and J dropped 11 bases, with 4 bases sitting between them. The CDR3: CASSLAMKLFF. CDR3 in DNA: TGTGCCAGCAGCTTAGCGATGAAACTGTTTTTT.

J is TRBJ2-1 and V is TRBV6-2 or TRBV6-3, with TRBD2 matching 8 bases. V lost 5 bases and J lost 4; bases outside the gene matches: 10. The CDR3 runs to 16 residues. The germline gives CDR1 MNHEY, CDR2 SVGEGT. The CDR3 nucleotides are TGTGCCAGCAGTGACCTATTTAGCGGGAATTACAATGAGCAGTTCTTC. Protein sequence: CASSDLFSGNYNEQFF.

The chain links TRBV9 to TRBJ2-1; 8 bases are shared with TRBD2. The germline gives CDR1 SGDLS, CDR2 YYNGEE. The length of the CDR3 is 15 residues. The trim removed 4 bases at V and 7 bases at J, leaving 10 bases unmatched. This chain's CDR3 is CASSRGLDPRNEQFF. The CDR3 DNA reads TGTGCCAGCAGCAGGGGACTAGACCCCAGGAATGAGCAGTTCTTC.

This clonotype was detected only once. The DNA for the CDR3 is TGTGCCAGCTCATCCGACAGGGGCCCCAATCAGCCCCAGCATTTT. This sequence encodes CASSSDRGPNQPQHF. The J gene is TRBJ1-5, the V gene TRBV18; 8 positions match TRBD1. Losses at the gene ends were 5 bases for V and 3 bases for J; bases not matched to a gene: 6. CDR3 length: 15 residues. Germline V gives CDR1 KGHSH, CDR2 LQKENI. Supplemented by reference TRBV18 and TRBJ1-5, the full variable domain reads NAGVMQNPRHLVRRRGQEARLRCSPMKGHSHVYWYRQLPEEGLKFMVYLQKENIIDESGMPKERFSAEFPKEGPSILRIQQVVRGDSAAYFCASSSDRGPNQPQHFGDGTRLSIL.

This clonotype was detected once. The rearrangement links TRBV28 to TRBJ1-1; D remains ambiguous. Germline V CDR1 and CDR2: MDHEN, SYDVKM. Trimming took off 3 bases at V and 4 bases at J, with 12 bases between the two ends. This CDR3 contains 14 residues. This chain's CDR3 is CASSLERPTTEAFF. The DNA for the CDR3 is TGTGCCAGCAGTTTGGAAAGACCGACCACTGAAGCTTTCTTT.

The V and J genes are TRBV19 and TRBJ2-2, with 11 bases matching TRBD1. V was pared by 6 bases and J by 4 bases, with 4 bases of the junction left unmatched. Per the germline V gene, CDR1 is LNHDA and CDR2 is SQIVND (reference sequence). CDR3 length: 15 residues. The CDR3: CASRPGTGGTGELFF. DNA for the CDR3: TGTGCCAGTAGACCGGGGACAGGGGGCACCGGGGAGCTGTTTTTT.

The chain employs TRBV7-8 and TRBJ2-7; D is possibly TRBD1 (7 bases). V was shortened by 5 bases and J by 4 bases, with 18 bases between the two germline ends. The CDR3 sequence is 15 residues long. Germline assignment: CDR1 SGHVS and CDR2 FQNEAQ. CDR3 amino acids: CASSAGTEIWYEQYF. CDR3 nucleotides: TGTGCCAGCAGCGCGGGGACAGAGATATGGTACGAGCAGTACTTC.

This clonotype was observed a few times. The chain combines TRBV27 with TRBJ1-2, with D unclear. Germline V gives CDR1 MNHEY, CDR2 SMNVEV (reference sequence). The V end was cut by 3 bases, the J end by 0 bases, with 11 bases between. CDR3 length equals 15 residues. CDR3: CASSFRANANYGYTF. The CDR3 nucleotides read TGTGCCAGCAGTTTTAGGGCAAACGCTAACTATGGCTACACCTTC.

The chain recombines TRBV7-9 with TRBJ2-5; 12 nucleotides line up with TRBD2. V lost 10 bases to trimming and J lost 4 bases; unmatched junction nucleotides: 4. Germline V CDR1 and CDR2: SEHNR, FQNEAQ (reference sequence). The CDR3 totals 13 residues. CDR3 in amino acids: CATLLAGGETQYF. The CDR3 nucleotides read TGTGCCACCCTACTAGCGGGAGGAGAGACCCAGTACTTC.

The chain recombines TRBV5-1 with TRBJ2-7; TRBD2 aligns across 13 bases. The germline gives CDR1 SGHRS, CDR2 YFSETQ. CDR3 length: 15 amino acids. V lost 3 bases to trimming and J lost 6 bases; unmatched junction nucleotides: 6. The CDR3 DNA sequence: TGCGCCAGCAGCTCAACTAGCGGGAGGGCCTTCGAGCAGTACTTC. This gives the protein CASSSTSGRAFEQYF.

This clonotype has a handful of counts. This chain links TRBV18 with TRBJ2-3; tentative D call: TRBD1 (6 bases). This CDR3 region has 15 residues. Germline V gives CDR1 KGHSH, CDR2 LQKENI. V shed 5 bases and J shed 0 bases, with 12 bases lying between them. DNA of the CDR3: TGTGCCAGCTCAAGAGGGGGAACTAGCACAGATACGCAGTATTTT. This encodes CASSRGGTSTDTQYF.

Note on this clonotype: One end of the junction does not line up with germline, which may come from a read error. The DNA of the CDR3 is TGCAGCATTGAGGGCAGGGGGCAATTCTCCTACAATGGGCAGTTCTTC. It codes for CSIEGRGQFSYNGQFF. The chain couples TRBV29-1 to TRBJ2-1; TRBD1 matches at 8 bases. The V gene's germline CDR1 is SQVTM and CDR2 ANQGSEA. The CDR3 extends over 16 amino acids.